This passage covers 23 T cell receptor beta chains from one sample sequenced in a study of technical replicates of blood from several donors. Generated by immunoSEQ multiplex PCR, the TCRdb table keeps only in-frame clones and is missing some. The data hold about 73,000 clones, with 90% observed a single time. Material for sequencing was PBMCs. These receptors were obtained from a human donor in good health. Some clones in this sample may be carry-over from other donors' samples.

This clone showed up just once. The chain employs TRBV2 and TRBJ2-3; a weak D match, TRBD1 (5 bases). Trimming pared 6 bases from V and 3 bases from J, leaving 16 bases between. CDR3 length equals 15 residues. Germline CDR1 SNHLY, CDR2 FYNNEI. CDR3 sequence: CASRQLTGQTDTQYF. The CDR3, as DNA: TGTGCCAGCAGACAACTCACCGGACAAACAGATACGCAGTATTTT.

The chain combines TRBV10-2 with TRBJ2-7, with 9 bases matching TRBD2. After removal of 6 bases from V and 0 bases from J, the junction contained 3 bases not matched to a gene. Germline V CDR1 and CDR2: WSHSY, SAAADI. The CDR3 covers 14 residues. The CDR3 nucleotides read TGCGCCAGCAGCTGGGGACTAGCCTCCTACGAGCAGTACTTC. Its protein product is CASSWGLASYEQYF.

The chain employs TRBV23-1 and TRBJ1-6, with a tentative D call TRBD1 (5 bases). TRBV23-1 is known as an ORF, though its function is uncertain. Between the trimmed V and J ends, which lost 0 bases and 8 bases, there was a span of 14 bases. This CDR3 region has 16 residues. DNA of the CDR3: TGCGCCAGCAGTCAATCGGCCAGGGTAAAGGATTCACCCCTCCACTTT. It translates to CASSQSARVKDSPLHF.

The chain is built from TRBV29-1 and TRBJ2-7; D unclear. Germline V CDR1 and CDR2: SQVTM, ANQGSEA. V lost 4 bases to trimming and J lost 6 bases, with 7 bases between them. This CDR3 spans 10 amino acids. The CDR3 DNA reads TGCAGCGTTGTGAGGAGCGAGCAGTACTTC. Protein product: CSVVRSEQYF.

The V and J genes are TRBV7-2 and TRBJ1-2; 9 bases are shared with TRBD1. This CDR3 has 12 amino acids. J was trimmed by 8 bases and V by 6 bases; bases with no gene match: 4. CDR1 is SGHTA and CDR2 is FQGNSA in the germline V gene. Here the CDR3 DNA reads TGTGCCAGCAGTCGACAGGGGGACGGCTACACCTTC. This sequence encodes CASSRQGDGYTF.

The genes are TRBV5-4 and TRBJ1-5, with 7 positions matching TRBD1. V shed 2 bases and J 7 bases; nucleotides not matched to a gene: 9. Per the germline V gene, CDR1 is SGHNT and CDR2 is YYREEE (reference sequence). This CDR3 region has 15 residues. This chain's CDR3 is CASSFGTGAGQPQHF. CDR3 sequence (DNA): TGTGCCAGCAGCTTCGGAACAGGGGCAGGGCAGCCCCAGCATTTT.

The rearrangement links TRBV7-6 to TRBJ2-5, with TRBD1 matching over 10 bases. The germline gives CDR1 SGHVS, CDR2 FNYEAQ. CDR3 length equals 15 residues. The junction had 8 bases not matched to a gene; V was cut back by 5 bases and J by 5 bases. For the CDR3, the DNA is TGTGCCAGCAGCACCCGGACAGGGGGATTGGAGACCCAGTACTTC. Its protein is CASSTRTGGLETQYF.

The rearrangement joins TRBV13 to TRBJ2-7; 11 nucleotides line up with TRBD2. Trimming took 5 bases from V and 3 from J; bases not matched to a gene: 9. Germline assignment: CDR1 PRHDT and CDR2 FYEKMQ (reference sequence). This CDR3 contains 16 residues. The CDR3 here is CASSRGSLAGGYEQYF. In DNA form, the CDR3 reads TGTGCCAGCAGCCGGGGGAGCCTAGCGGGGGGCTACGAGCAGTACTTC. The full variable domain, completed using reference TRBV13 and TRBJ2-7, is AAGVIQSPRHLIKEKRETATLKCYPIPRHDTVYWYQQGPGQDPQFLISFYEKMQSDKGSIPDRFSAQQFSDYHSELNMSSLELGDSALYFCASSRGSLAGGYEQYFGPGTRLTVT.

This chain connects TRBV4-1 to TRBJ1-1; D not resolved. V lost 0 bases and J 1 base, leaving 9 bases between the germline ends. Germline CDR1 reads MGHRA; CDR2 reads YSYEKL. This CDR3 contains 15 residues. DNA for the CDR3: TGCGCCAGCAGCCAAGACGGGAGTTGGAACACTGAAGCTTTCTTT. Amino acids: CASSQDGSWNTEAFF.

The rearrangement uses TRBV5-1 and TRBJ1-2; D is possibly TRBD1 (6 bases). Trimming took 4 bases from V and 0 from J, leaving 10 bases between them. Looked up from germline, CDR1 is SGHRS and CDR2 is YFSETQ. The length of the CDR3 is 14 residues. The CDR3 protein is CASSPDSANYGYTF. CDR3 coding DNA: TGCGCCAGCAGCCCGGACAGCGCTAACTATGGCTACACCTTC.

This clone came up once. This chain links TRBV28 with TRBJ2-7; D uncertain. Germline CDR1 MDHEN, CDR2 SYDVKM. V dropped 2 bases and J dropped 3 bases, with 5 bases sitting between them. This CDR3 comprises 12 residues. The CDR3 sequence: CASSLRYYEQYF. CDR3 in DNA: TGTGCCAGCAGTTTACGGTACTACGAGCAGTACTTC.

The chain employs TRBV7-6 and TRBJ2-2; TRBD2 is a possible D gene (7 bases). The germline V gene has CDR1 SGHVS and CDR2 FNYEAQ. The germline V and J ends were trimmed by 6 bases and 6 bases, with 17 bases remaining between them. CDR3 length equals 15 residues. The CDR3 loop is CASRQHREGAGELFF. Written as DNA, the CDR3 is TGTGCCAGCAGACAACACAGGGAGGGGGCCGGGGAGCTGTTTTTT.

The CDR3 sequence: CASSPIGLAGEYEQYF. The CDR3 bases are TGTGCCAGCAGCCCTATAGGACTAGCGGGAGAGTACGAGCAGTACTTC. V and J are TRBV7-2 and TRBJ2-7; 13 bases fit TRBD2. This CDR3 comprises 16 residues. The J segment lost 4 bases and the V segment lost 5 bases, leaving 8 bases of the junction unmatched. Germline V gene data show CDR1 as SGHTA and CDR2 as FQGNSA. The complete variable domain, with remaining parts taken from reference TRBV7-2 and TRBJ2-7, reads GAGVSQSPSNKVTEKGKDVELRCDPISGHTALYWYRQSLGQGLEFLIYFQGNSAPDKSGLPSDRFSAERTGGSVSTLTIQRTQQEDSAVYLCASSPIGLAGEYEQYFGPGTRLTVT.

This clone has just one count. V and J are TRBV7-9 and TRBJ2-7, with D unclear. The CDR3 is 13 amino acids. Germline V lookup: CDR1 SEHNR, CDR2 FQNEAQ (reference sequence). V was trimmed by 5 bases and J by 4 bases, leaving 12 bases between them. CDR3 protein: CASSRGHEYEQYF. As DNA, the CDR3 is TGTGCCAGCAGCCGCGGTCATGAGTACGAGCAGTACTTC.

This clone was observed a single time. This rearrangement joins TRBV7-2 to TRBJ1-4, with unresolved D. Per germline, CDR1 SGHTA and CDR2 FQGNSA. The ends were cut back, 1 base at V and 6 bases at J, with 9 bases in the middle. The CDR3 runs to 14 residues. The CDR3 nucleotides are TGTGCCAGCAGCTTAGTTTTGAGGGATGAAAAACTGTTTTTT. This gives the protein CASSLVLRDEKLFF.

CDR3 residues: CARDSLRSEAFF. The CDR3 bases are TGTGCTCGTGACAGTCTGAGGTCTGAAGCTTTCTTT. V usage is TRBV30 and J usage is TRBJ1-1; perhaps TRBD1 as D (5 bases). Per germline, CDR1 GTSNPN and CDR2 SVGIG (reference sequence). The CDR3 has 12 amino acids. Drawing the rest from reference TRBV30 and TRBJ1-1, the complete variable domain is SQTIHQWPATLVQPVGSPLSLECTVEGTSNPNLYWYRQAAGRGLQLLFYSVGIGQISSEVPQNLSASRPQDRQFILSSKKLLLSDSGFYLCARDSLRSEAFFGQGTRLTVV.

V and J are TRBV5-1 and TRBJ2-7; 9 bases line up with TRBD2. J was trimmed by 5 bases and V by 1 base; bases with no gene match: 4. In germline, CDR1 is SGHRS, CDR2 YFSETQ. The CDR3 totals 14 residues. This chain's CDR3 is CASSLRAGGHEQYF. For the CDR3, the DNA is TGCGCCAGCAGCTTGAGGGCGGGAGGGCACGAGCAGTACTTC.

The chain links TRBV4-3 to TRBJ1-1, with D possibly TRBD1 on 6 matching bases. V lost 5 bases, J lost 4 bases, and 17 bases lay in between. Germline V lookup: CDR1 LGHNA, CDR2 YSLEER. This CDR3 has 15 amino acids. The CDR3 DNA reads TGCGCCAGCAGCTCTACAGGGATTTCGGCCACTGAAGCTTTCTTT. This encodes CASSSTGISATEAFF.

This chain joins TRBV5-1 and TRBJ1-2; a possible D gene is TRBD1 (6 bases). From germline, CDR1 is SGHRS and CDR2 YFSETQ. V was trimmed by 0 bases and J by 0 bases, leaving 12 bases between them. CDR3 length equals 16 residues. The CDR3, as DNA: TGCGCCAGCAGCTTGGGCCTGGACAGATCTAACTATGGCTACACCTTC. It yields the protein CASSLGLDRSNYGYTF.

For the CDR3, the DNA is TGCGCCAGCAGCCAAGACCCGGCCGGGACAGGGGACTCCTACGAGCAGTACTTC. Translation: CASSQDPAGTGDSYEQYF. The chain employs TRBV4-3 and TRBJ2-7; 10 bases map to TRBD1. The CDR3 is 18 residues long. The germline gives CDR1 LGHNA, CDR2 YSLEER. V lost 0 bases to trimming and J lost 0 bases; unmatched junction nucleotides: 8.

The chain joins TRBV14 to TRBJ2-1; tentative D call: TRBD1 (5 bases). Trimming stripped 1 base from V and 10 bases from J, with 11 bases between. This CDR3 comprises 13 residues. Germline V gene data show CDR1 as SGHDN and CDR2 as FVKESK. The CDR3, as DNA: TGTGCCAGCAGCCAAGTTCCAGGGCGGGAGCAGTTCTTC. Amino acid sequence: CASSQVPGREQFF.

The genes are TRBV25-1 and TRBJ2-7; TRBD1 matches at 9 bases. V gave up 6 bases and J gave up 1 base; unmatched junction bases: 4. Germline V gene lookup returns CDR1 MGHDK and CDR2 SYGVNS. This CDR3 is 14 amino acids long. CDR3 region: CASSGTGRSYEQYF. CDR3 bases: TGTGCCAGCAGCGGGACAGGGCGATCCTACGAGCAGTACTTC.

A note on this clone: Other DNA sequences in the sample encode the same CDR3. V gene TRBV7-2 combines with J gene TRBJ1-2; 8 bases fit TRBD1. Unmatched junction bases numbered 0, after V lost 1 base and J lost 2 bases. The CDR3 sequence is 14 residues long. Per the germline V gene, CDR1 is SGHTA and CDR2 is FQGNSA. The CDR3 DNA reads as TGTGCCAGCAGCTTAGGACAGGGGAACTATGGCTACACCTTC. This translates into CASSLGQGNYGYTF.